This T cell receptor (beta chain) was observed in a study of T cells after yellow fever vaccination. Comment on this clonotype: Its antigen is not identified.

The CDR3 contains 15 residues. The V end was cut by 5 bases, the J end by 6 bases, with 20 bases between. Germline CDR1 is SGHVS and CDR2 is FNYEAQ. TCRdb fed the 5' RACE reads into MiXCR, producing one record per CDR3 protein. This table has 340,000 or so distinct CDR3 sequences, about 12% appearing once. Study conclusions and caveats: Researchers cautioned that FACS-sorted repertoires could harbor abundant clonotypes contaminating from the bulk population. Some clonotypes, a small share, were shared between CD4 and CD8 compartments. Most clones from primary vaccination were detected again post-booster (roughly 96% CD4, more than 85% CD8).

This TCR was recovered from a man between 18 and 35 years old who received the YFV17D yellow fever vaccine. The chain joins TRBV7-6 to TRBJ2-7; TRBD1 is a possible D gene (5 bases). The sequences come from CD4+ T cells sorted from PBMCs, collected 15 days after the yellow fever booster vaccination. The CDR3 DNA reads as TGTGCCAGCAGCCCTCCAGGGAAGCCGCCTGGCGAGCAGTACTTC. Translation gives CASSPPGKPPGEQYF.